A single TCR beta chain is shown here with its context. Repertoires were generated with immunoSEQ multiplex PCR, while TCRdb's copy carries only in-frame clones and drops some. The sample yields about 59,000 clones, about 87% seen once. This record comes from a study of control samples from healthy donors and cancer patients. There are 14 residues in the CDR3. The junction had 2 bases not matched to a gene; V was cut back by 6 bases and J by 4 bases. Germline lookup yields CDR1 SNHLY and CDR2 FYNNEI. Sequencing used PBMCs. The sequence was collected from a woman aged 55-69 years with lung cancer. J is TRBJ2-6 and V is TRBV2; 8 positions agree with TRBD2. Here the CDR3 reads CASRSGSGANVLTF. The CDR3 DNA reads TGTGCCAGCAGAAGCGGGAGCGGGGCCAACGTCCTGACTTTC.